Reported below is one TCR beta chain. Its antigen is not known. This entry comes from a study of identical twins. General study findings and limits: Out-of-frame alpha sequences that twins shared showed excess low generation probability. The more abundant beta clonotypes in cord blood had fewer insertions, and memory repertoires did not show this.

TCRdb itself ran the 5' RACE reads through MiXCR, one entry per CDR3 protein. The sample holds fewer than 550,000 distinct CDR3 sequences, around an eighth seen once. Looked up from germline, CDR1 is LGHNA and CDR2 is YSLEER. The CDR3 is 16 residues long. Trimming removed 0 bases from V and 7 bases from J; junction bases left unmatched: 7. These data also formed part of another study, on yellow fever vaccine responses in identical twins. That report adds: Reported findings indicate that twins' vaccine T cell responses seemed partially convergent, partially personalized.

What was sequenced was CD4+ T cells sorted from blood. The chain recombines TRBV4-3 with TRBJ2-1, with 9 bases fitting TRBD2. The receptor was derived from a woman younger than 30 in good health. The CDR3 loop reads CASSQDELAGKNEQFF. CDR3 nucleotide sequence: TGCGCCAGCAGCCAAGATGAACTAGCGGGCAAGAATGAGCAGTTCTTC.